A single sample is the source of the 7 T cell receptor beta chains below, sequenced in a study of control samples from healthy donors and cancer patients. The protocol was immunoSEQ multiplex PCR, while the TCRdb copy is restricted to in-frame clones and leaves out a portion. The sample consists of about 89,000 clones, 86% of them appearing once. Material: blood. The receptor source for this set is a man under 40 in good health.

This clone appeared once. V is TRBV19 and J is TRBJ2-2, with TRBD1 identical over 7 bases. The CDR3 is 15 residues long. Trimming at V came to 6 bases and at J to 0 bases, leaving 4 bases not matched to a gene. The germline V gene encodes CDR1 LNHDA and CDR2 SQIVND (reference sequence). The CDR3 reads CASSLGTANTGELFF. The CDR3 nucleotides are TGTGCCAGTAGCCTAGGGACAGCGAACACCGGGGAGCTGTTTTTT.

The chain couples TRBV5-5 to TRBJ2-1; perhaps TRBD2 as D (6 bases). CDR3 length: 15 amino acids. Trimming cost V 1 base and J 2 bases, with 10 bases left between them. Looked up from germline, CDR1 is SGHKS and CDR2 is YYEKEE (reference sequence). Here the CDR3 reads CASSLRRDPYNEQFF. CDR3 sequence (DNA): TGTGCCAGCAGCTTGCGGCGGGATCCCTACAATGAGCAGTTCTTC.

The rearrangement uses TRBV30 and TRBJ2-5, with D perhaps assigned TRBD1 or TRBD2 (6 bases each). There are 14 residues in the CDR3. The V end was cut by 5 bases, the J end by 7 bases, with 20 bases between. Germline V gene data show CDR1 as GTSNPN and CDR2 as SVGIG (reference sequence). This chain's CDR3 is CAWRRGPASGTQYF. CDR3 in DNA: TGTGCCTGGCGTCGGGGGCCTGCTTCGGGGACCCAGTACTTC.

The genes are TRBV7-8 and TRBJ1-6; 7 bases are a match to TRBD1. The CDR3 contains 17 residues. The J segment lost 4 bases and the V segment lost 4 bases, leaving 10 bases of the junction unmatched. Germline V gene data show CDR1 as SGHVS and CDR2 as FQNEAQ. The CDR3 DNA reads as TGTGCCAGCAGCTCGAAGACAGGGCTTAGTTATAATTCACCCCTCCACTTT. Amino acids: CASSSKTGLSYNSPLHF.

The chain couples TRBV12-3 or TRBV12-4 to TRBJ2-7; D is tentatively TRBD1 or TRBD2 (5 bases each). Trimming removed 6 bases at V and 6 bases at J, with 15 bases between. The CDR3 is 13 amino acids. The CDR3 here is CASSSGPLGEQYF. The CDR3 bases are TGTGCCAGCAGCTCGGGACCCCTCGGCGAGCAGTACTTC.

The chain combines TRBV4-1 with TRBJ1-6; TRBD1 matches 8 bases. CDR3 size: 14 residues. In germline, CDR1 is MGHRA, CDR2 YSYEKL. The junction had 6 bases not matched to a gene; V was cut back by 4 bases and J by 10 bases. CDR3 residues: CASSLTGERSPLHF. DNA of the CDR3: TGCGCCAGCAGCCTGACAGGGGAGCGGTCACCCCTCCACTTT.

The CDR3 sequence: CATGTPGSYEQYV. CDR3 DNA sequence: TGTGCCACGGGTACCCCTGGGTCCTACGAGCAGTACGTC. The chain combines TRBV10-3 with TRBJ2-7; D unresolved. The CDR3 has 13 amino acids. Germline assignment: CDR1 ENHRY and CDR2 SYGVKD. Deletions cut 10 bases from V and 1 base from J, with 14 bases between.